Below, 10 T cell receptor beta chains from the same sample are listed, as sequenced in a study of T-cell memory formation after mild COVID-19. Via MiXCR, TCRdb re-called the 5' RACE reads, giving one row per CDR3 protein. The table lists fewer than 500,000 distinct CDR3 sequences, approximately 25% of them singletons, with 9.5% to 15% in the top ten. The sequenced sample was PBMCs or a T cell subset sorted from them (not recorded which). These receptors came from an adult woman who had mild COVID-19 (a few samples of this study predate the infection). Cell type and time point are not known.

This clonotype appeared a few times. The chain carries TRBV20-1 and TRBJ2-7; D is perhaps TRBD1 (6 bases). Germline loops: CDR1 DFQATT, CDR2 SNEGSKA (reference sequence). Trimming removed 6 bases at V and 4 bases at J, with 22 bases between. The CDR3 runs 15 residues. This chain's CDR3 is CSAQTGVLRTYEQYF. In DNA, the CDR3 is TGCAGTGCCCAGACAGGCGTCCTACGAACTTACGAGCAGTACTTC.

V gene TRBV11-3 combines with J gene TRBJ2-7; 7 bases match TRBD2. The CDR3 is 17 residues long. Germline loops: CDR1 SGHNT, CDR2 YENEEA. Trimming at V came to 4 bases and at J to 2 bases, leaving 14 bases not matched to a gene. The CDR3 DNA follows: TGTGCCAGCAGCTCCCCTGGGGCCAGCGGGATGACCTACGAGCAGTACTTC. Translation: CASSSPGASGMTYEQYF.

The chain recombines TRBV7-2 with TRBJ1-2; 9 nucleotides match TRBD1. With 3 bases clipped from V and 6 bases from J, the junction kept 5 bases outside the gene matches. Germline lookup yields CDR1 SGHTA and CDR2 FQGNSA. The CDR3 spans 14 residues. The CDR3 sequence: CASSLKRQGDGYTF. CDR3 nucleotide sequence: TGTGCCAGCAGCTTGAAGAGACAGGGGGATGGCTACACCTTC.

The V gene is TRBV9, the J gene TRBJ2-5; no clear D. V was pared by 0 bases and J by 5 bases, with 14 bases between. Germline V gene data show CDR1 as SGDLS and CDR2 as YYNGEE. The CDR3 spans 15 residues. The CDR3 DNA follows: TGTGCCAGCAGCGTAGATGGCCGGTCGAAGGAGACCCAGTACTTC. As protein: CASSVDGRSKETQYF.

This clonotype was seen a few times. V usage is TRBV7-8 and J usage is TRBJ2-7; tentatively, D is TRBD1 (6 bases). The CDR3 runs to 15 residues. V shed 5 bases and J shed 0 bases, with 14 bases lying between them. Germline-derived CDR1 and CDR2 are SGHVS and FQNEAQ. CDR3: CASSPGQWSSYEQYF. The DNA of the CDR3 is TGTGCCAGCAGCCCTGGACAGTGGAGCTCCTACGAGCAGTACTTC.

This clonotype was detected only a few times. The chain recombines TRBV9 with TRBJ2-1; D is possibly TRBD2 (7 bases). Trimming removed 0 bases at V and 4 bases at J, with 11 bases between. This CDR3 has 15 residues. Germline lookup yields CDR1 SGDLS and CDR2 YYNGEE. In DNA form, the CDR3 reads TGTGCCAGCAGCGTAGCGGGGGGCGATTACAATGAGCAGTTCTTC. It translates to CASSVAGGDYNEQFF.

The chain is built from TRBV6-2 or TRBV6-3 and TRBJ2-1; 10 bases are shared with TRBD2. The CDR3 length is 14 residues. Losses at the gene ends were 6 bases for V and 6 bases for J; bases not matched to a gene: 5. Germline V gives CDR1 MNHEY, CDR2 SVGEGT. The CDR3 coding sequence is TGTGCCAGCAGACCCAGCGGGGGGGCCAATGAGCAGTTCTTC. This codes for CASRPSGGANEQFF.

The V gene is TRBV12-3 or TRBV12-4, the J gene TRBJ2-3; possibly TRBD2 for D (5 bases). This CDR3 has 13 residues. Trimming took 6 bases from V and 4 from J, leaving 11 bases between them. The chain's CDR3 is CASRKIGADTQYF. CDR3 DNA: TGTGCCAGCAGGAAGATCGGGGCAGATACGCAGTATTTT.

The rearrangement links TRBV6-2 or TRBV6-3 to TRBJ2-1; D gene uncertain. The germline V gene has CDR1 MNHEY and CDR2 SVGEGT. V was pared by 8 bases and J by 11 bases, with 25 bases between. This CDR3 is 15 amino acids long. CDR3: CASLSSSHPTTQQFF. The DNA of the CDR3 is TGTGCCAGCCTGAGCAGCTCCCACCCGACCACCCAGCAGTTCTTC.

This rearrangement joins TRBV6-5 to TRBJ2-1; TRBD2 aligns across 7 bases. The CDR3 loop spans 14 amino acids. In germline, CDR1 is MNHEY, CDR2 SVGAGI. J lost 6 bases, V lost 5 bases, and 7 bases had no gene match. The CDR3 spells CASSLRAGSNEQFF. The CDR3 nucleotides read TGTGCCAGCAGTCTACGAGCGGGAAGCAATGAGCAGTTCTTC.